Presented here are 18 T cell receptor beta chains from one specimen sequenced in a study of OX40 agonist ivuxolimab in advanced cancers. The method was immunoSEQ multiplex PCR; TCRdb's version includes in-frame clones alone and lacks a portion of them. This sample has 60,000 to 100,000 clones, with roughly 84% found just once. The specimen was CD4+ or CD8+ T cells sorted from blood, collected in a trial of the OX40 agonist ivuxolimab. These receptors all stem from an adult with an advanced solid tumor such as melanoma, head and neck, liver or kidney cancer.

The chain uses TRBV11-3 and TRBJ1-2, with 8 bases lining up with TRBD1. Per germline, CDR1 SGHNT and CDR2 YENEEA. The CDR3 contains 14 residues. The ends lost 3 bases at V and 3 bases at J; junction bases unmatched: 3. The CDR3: CASSFRGLDYGYTF. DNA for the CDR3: TGTGCCAGCAGCTTCAGGGGGCTGGACTATGGCTACACCTTC.

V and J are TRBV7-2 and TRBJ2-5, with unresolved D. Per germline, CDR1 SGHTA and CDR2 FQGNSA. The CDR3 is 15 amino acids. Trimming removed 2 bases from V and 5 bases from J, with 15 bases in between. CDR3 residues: CASSLPRTMGETQYF. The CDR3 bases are TGTGCCAGCAGCTTACCCCGAACTATGGGGGAGACCCAGTACTTC.

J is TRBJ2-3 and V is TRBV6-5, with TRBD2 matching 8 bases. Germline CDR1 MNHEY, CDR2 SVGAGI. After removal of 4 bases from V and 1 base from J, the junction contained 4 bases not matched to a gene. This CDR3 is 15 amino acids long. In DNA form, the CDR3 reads TGTGCCAGCAGTTCAGCGGGAGCGGGCACAGATACGCAGTATTTT. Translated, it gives CASSSAGAGTDTQYF.

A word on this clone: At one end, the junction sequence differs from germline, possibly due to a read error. This CDR3 reads CASNLSVATNEKLFF. In DNA, the CDR3 is TGTGCCAGCAACTTATCGGTTGCAACTAATGAAAAACTGTTTTTT. V and J are TRBV7-2 and TRBJ1-4; no reliable D call. This CDR3 contains 15 residues. Germline lookup yields CDR1 SGHTA and CDR2 FQGNSA.

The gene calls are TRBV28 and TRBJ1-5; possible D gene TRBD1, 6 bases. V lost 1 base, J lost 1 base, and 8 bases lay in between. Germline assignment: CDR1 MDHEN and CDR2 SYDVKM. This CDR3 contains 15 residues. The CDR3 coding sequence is TGTGCCAGCAGTTTATTGGGGGCCAGCAATCAGCCCCAGCATTTT. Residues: CASSLLGASNQPQHF.

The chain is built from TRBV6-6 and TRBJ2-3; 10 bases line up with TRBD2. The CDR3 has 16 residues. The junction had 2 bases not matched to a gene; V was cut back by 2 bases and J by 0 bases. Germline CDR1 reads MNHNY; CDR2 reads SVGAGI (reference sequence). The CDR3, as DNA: TGTGCCAGCAGTTACGGACTAGCGGTTAGCACAGATACGCAGTATTTT. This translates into CASSYGLAVSTDTQYF.

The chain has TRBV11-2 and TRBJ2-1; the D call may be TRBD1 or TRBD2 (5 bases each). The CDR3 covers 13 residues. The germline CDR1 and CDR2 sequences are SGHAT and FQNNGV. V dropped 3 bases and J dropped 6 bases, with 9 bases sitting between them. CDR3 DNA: TGTGCCAGCAGCTTCGGGACGTTCAATGAGCAGTTCTTC. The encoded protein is CASSFGTFNEQFF.

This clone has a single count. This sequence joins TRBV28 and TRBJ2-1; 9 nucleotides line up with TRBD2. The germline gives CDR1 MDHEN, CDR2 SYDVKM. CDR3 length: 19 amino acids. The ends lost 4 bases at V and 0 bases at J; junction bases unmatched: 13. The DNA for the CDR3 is TGTGCCAGCAGTTCTCCCTGGCTAGCGGGAACAGGCTCCTACAATGAGCAGTTCTTC. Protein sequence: CASSSPWLAGTGSYNEQFF.

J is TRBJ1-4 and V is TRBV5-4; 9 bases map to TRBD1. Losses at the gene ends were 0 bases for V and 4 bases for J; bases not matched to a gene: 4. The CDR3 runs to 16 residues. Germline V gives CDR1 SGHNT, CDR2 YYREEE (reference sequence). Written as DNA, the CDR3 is TGTGCCAGCAGCTTGGAACCGGGACAGGGTAATGAAAAACTGTTTTTT. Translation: CASSLEPGQGNEKLFF.

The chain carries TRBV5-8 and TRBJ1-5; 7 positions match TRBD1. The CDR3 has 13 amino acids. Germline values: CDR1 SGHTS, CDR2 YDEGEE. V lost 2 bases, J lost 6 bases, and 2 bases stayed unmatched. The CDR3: CASSLQGPQPQHF. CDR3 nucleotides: TGTGCCAGCAGCTTACAGGGGCCTCAGCCCCAGCATTTT.

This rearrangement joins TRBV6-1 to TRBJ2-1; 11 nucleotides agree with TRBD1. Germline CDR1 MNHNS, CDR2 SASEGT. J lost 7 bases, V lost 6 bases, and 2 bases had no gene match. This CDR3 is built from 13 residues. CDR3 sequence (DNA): TGTGCCAGCAGAGGACAGGGGGCGAATGAGCAGTTCTTC. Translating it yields CASRGQGANEQFF.

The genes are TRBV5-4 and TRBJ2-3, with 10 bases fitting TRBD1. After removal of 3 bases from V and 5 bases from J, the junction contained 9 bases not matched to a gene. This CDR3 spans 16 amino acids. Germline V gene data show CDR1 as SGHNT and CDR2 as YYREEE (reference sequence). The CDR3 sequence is CASSSRQGAGVDTQYF. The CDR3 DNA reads TGTGCCAGCAGCTCCCGACAGGGGGCGGGAGTAGATACGCAGTATTTT. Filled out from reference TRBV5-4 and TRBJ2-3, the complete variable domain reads ETGVTQSPTHLIKTRGQQVTLRCSSQSGHNTVSWYQQALGQGPQFIFQYYREEENGRGNFPPRFSGLQFPNYSSELNVNALELDDSALYLCASSSRQGAGVDTQYFGPGTRLTVL.

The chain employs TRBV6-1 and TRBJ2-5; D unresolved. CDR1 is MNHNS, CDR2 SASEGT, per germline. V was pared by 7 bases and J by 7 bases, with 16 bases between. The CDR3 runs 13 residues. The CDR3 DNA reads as TGTGCCAGCATAGAGTCGAGGTGGGGGACCCAGTACTTC. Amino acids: CASIESRWGTQYF.

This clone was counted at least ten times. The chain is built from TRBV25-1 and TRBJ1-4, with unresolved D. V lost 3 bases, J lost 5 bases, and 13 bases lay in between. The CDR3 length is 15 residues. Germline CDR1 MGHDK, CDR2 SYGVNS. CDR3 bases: TGTGCCAGCAGTGACCTTCGACGGCCAAATGAAAAACTGTTTTTT. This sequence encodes CASSDLRRPNEKLFF.

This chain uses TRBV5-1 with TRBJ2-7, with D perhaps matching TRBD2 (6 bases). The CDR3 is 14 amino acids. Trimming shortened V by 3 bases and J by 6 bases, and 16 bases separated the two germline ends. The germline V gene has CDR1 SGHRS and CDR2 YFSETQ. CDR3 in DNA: TGCGCCAGCAGCTCTGAGGGAGGCCTTGGCGAGCAGTACTTC. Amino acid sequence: CASSSEGGLGEQYF.

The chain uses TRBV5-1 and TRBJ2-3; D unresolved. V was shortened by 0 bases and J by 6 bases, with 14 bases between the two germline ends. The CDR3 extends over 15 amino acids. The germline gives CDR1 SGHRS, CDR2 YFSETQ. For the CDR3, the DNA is TGCGCCAGCAGCTTGGCCCCGACTTTGAAGGATACGCAGTATTTT. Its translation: CASSLAPTLKDTQYF.

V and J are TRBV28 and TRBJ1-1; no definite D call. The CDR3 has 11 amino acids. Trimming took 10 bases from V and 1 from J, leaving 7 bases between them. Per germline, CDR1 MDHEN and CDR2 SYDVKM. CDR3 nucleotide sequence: TGTGCCATAACGGGGAACACTGAAGCTTTCTTT. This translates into CAITGNTEAFF.

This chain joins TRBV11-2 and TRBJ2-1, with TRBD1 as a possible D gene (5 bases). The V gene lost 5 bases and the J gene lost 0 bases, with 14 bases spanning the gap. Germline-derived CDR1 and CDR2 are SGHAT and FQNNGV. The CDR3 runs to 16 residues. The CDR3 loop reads CASSQKPRGSYNEQFF. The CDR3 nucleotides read TGTGCCAGCAGCCAAAAGCCTAGGGGCTCCTACAATGAGCAGTTCTTC.